A single sample gave rise to the 27 T cell receptor beta chains below, sequenced in a study of shared clonotypes between healthy human individuals. The table came from immunoSEQ multiplex PCR; TCRdb's copy has only in-frame clones and leaves some out. The table has 450,000 to 500,000 clones, approximately 80% seen once. Material for sequencing was PBMCs. The receptors shown here come from a woman aged 40 to 49 in good health. Some clones in this sample may be carry-over from other donors' samples.

This clone was counted a few times. The rearrangement links TRBV5-5 to TRBJ1-3, with D tentatively TRBD1 (6 bases). Trimming took 4 bases from V and 4 from J, leaving 18 bases between them. The germline gives CDR1 SGHKS, CDR2 YYEKEE (reference sequence). This CDR3 has 16 amino acids. The chain's CDR3 is CASSPYQDSSGNTIYF. The DNA for the CDR3 is TGTGCCAGCAGCCCCTACCAGGACAGCTCCGGAAACACCATATATTTT.

The sample holds one count of this clone. One junction end disagrees with the germline gene, perhaps due to a read error. The chain uses TRBV5-1 and TRBJ2-7; D gene unclear. The CDR3 has 13 residues. The germline gives CDR1 SGHRS, CDR2 YFSETQ. CDR3 nucleotide sequence: TGCGCCGGCAGCTTCAGCAGAACCTGCGAGCAGTACTTC. It is translated as CAGSFSRTCEQYF.

The gene calls are TRBV10-3 and TRBJ2-3; 7 bases line up with TRBD2. Germline CDR1 is ENHRY and CDR2 is SYGVKD. CDR3 length: 16 amino acids. Germline trimming cut 6 bases from V and 2 bases from J; bases unmatched to any gene: 11. The CDR3 coding sequence is TGTGCCATCAGGGGTTCTAGCGGACAAAACACAGATACGCAGTATTTT. This codes for CAIRGSSGQNTDTQYF.

This clone showed up just once. The V gene is TRBV28, the J gene TRBJ2-1; TRBD2 is a possible D gene (5 bases). With 2 bases removed from V and 1 base from J, the gap between germline ends came to 6 bases. The CDR3 loop spans 14 amino acids. The V gene's germline CDR1 is MDHEN and CDR2 SYDVKM. The CDR3 region is CASSLTRSYNEQFF. The DNA of the CDR3 is TGTGCCAGCAGTTTAACTAGATCCTACAATGAGCAGTTCTTC.

The chain employs TRBV13 and TRBJ2-2; D call uncertain. The CDR3 contains 15 residues. The V gene's germline CDR1 is PRHDT and CDR2 FYEKMQ (reference sequence). V was pared by 1 base and J by 0 bases, with 6 bases between. The CDR3: CASSLVGANTGELFF. DNA for the CDR3: TGTGCCAGCAGCTTAGTTGGCGCGAACACCGGGGAGCTGTTTTTT.

The gene calls are TRBV6-5 and TRBJ1-1; no clear D. Germline CDR1 reads MNHEY; CDR2 reads SVGAGI. V lost 2 bases to trimming and J lost 1 base, with 5 bases between them. The CDR3 spans 13 residues. CDR3 region: CASSYPGNTEAFF. The CDR3 bases are TGTGCCAGCAGTTACCCGGGGAACACTGAAGCTTTCTTT.

A few counts support this clone. This sequence joins TRBV7-7 and TRBJ2-1; D is possibly TRBD1 (6 bases). This CDR3 contains 15 residues. Trimming shortened V by 5 bases and J by 5 bases, and 16 bases separated the two germline ends. Germline CDR1 and CDR2: SSHAT and FNYEAQ (reference sequence). CDR3 loop: CASSVSRDTNNEQFF. The CDR3 bases are TGTGCCAGCAGCGTCAGCCGGGACACAAACAATGAGCAGTTCTTC.

This clone was observed once. The rearrangement uses TRBV11-2 and TRBJ2-7, with 7 bases matching TRBD1. V lost 3 bases to trimming and J lost 3 bases; unmatched junction nucleotides: 5. Germline CDR1 SGHAT, CDR2 FQNNGV. The CDR3 extends over 14 amino acids. The chain's CDR3 is CASSLGQILYEQYF. For the CDR3, the DNA is TGTGCCAGCAGCTTGGGACAGATCCTCTACGAGCAGTACTTC.

This rearrangement joins TRBV4-2 to TRBJ1-1, with 10 bases lining up with TRBD1. The CDR3 has 16 amino acids. The trim removed 4 bases at V and 4 bases at J, leaving 9 bases unmatched. CDR1 is LGHNA, CDR2 YNFKEQ, per germline. CDR3 residues: CASSRRAGTGVTEAFF. The CDR3, as DNA: TGTGCCAGCAGCCGAAGGGCCGGGACAGGGGTCACTGAAGCTTTCTTT.

The J gene is TRBJ1-1, the V gene TRBV5-1; TRBD1 is a possible D gene (5 bases). Trimming removed 1 base from V and 2 bases from J, with 9 bases in between. Germline CDR1 is SGHRS and CDR2 is YFSETQ. The CDR3 length is 14 residues. The CDR3 region is CASSLQGTNTEAFF. In DNA, the CDR3 is TGCGCCAGCAGCTTGCAGGGAACTAACACTGAAGCTTTCTTT.

J is TRBJ2-5 and V is TRBV28; D is perhaps TRBD2 (6 bases). V was pared by 4 bases and J by 4 bases, with 10 bases between. Per the germline V gene, CDR1 is MDHEN and CDR2 is SYDVKM. This CDR3 has 13 residues. The CDR3 spells CASSSGGRETQYF. The CDR3 DNA sequence: TGTGCCAGCAGTTCCGGGGGTCGAGAGACCCAGTACTTC.

The chain links TRBV27 to TRBJ2-3; weak D call: TRBD1 (6 bases). Germline values: CDR1 MNHEY, CDR2 SMNVEV (reference sequence). V lost 2 bases and J lost 2, with 8 bases in between. The CDR3 is 14 amino acids. CDR3 residues: CASSLGQITDTQYF. CDR3 coding DNA: TGTGCCAGCAGTTTAGGACAGATCACAGATACGCAGTATTTT.

The chain joins TRBV28 to TRBJ2-1, with D possibly matching TRBD1 (6 bases). This CDR3 region has 14 residues. The germline gives CDR1 MDHEN, CDR2 SYDVKM. Trimming stripped 5 bases from V and 6 bases from J, with 14 bases between. The CDR3 DNA reads as TGTGCCAGCAGTGCCCCACTAGGGGGCAATGAGCAGTTCTTC. Its protein is CASSAPLGGNEQFF.

V gene TRBV30 combines with J gene TRBJ2-2; D ambiguous. V lost 3 bases, J lost 5 bases, and 10 bases lay in between. Germline V lookup: CDR1 GTSNPN, CDR2 SVGIG (reference sequence). CDR3 length equals 13 residues. The CDR3 spells CAWRTTWTGELFF. CDR3 DNA sequence: TGTGCCTGGAGAACTACCTGGACCGGGGAGCTGTTTTTT.

About this clone: One junction end disagrees with the germline gene, perhaps due to a read error. This rearrangement joins TRBV2 to TRBJ1-5, with a tentative D call TRBD1 (6 bases). The germline V gene encodes CDR1 SNHLY and CDR2 FYNNEI. The CDR3 length is 15 residues. The CDR3 here is CASSGMGADNQHQHF. The DNA for the CDR3 is TGTGCCAGCAGTGGCATGGGGGCTGACAATCAGCACCAGCATTTT.

This clone occurred many times. A junction boundary mismatches the germline segment, possibly from a read error. Other DNA sequences in the same sample also yield this CDR3. This chain connects TRBV7-7 to TRBJ2-5, with a tentative D call TRBD1 (6 bases). CDR3 length: 15 amino acids. Looked up from germline, CDR1 is SSHAT and CDR2 is FNYEAQ (reference sequence). CDR3 bases: TGTGCTAGCAGCTTAGGCGCAGGGGTTCAAGAGACCCAGTACTTC. Its protein is CASSLGAGVQETQYF.

The V and J genes are TRBV7-2 and TRBJ1-2; D unresolved. Germline V gene lookup returns CDR1 SGHTA and CDR2 FQGNSA. The germline V and J ends were trimmed by 4 bases and 3 bases, with 21 bases remaining between them. The CDR3 has 17 amino acids. The CDR3 sequence: CASSSQTYPTRDYGYTF. The CDR3 bases are TGTGCCAGCAGCTCTCAGACATACCCGACCCGCGACTATGGCTACACCTTC. The full variable domain, with the rest looked up from reference TRBV7-2 and TRBJ1-2, is GAGVSQSPSNKVTEKGKDVELRCDPISGHTALYWYRQSLGQGLEFLIYFQGNSAPDKSGLPSDRFSAERTGGSVSTLTIQRTQQEDSAVYLCASSSQTYPTRDYGYTFGSGTRLTVV.

The CDR3 here is CASSVGGLAGNNEQFF. The CDR3 DNA sequence: TGTGCCAGCAGCGTCGGGGGACTAGCGGGGAACAATGAGCAGTTCTTC. The chain joins TRBV9 to TRBJ2-1; 13 bases are a match to TRBD2. This CDR3 has 16 residues. The V gene's germline CDR1 is SGDLS and CDR2 YYNGEE. V dropped 2 bases and J dropped 5; count of bases not matched to a gene: 4.

This chain connects TRBV7-8 to TRBJ2-7; D gene uncertain. The CDR3 is made up of 12 amino acids. V was pared by 3 bases and J by 4 bases, with 7 bases between. The germline V gene has CDR1 SGHVS and CDR2 FQNEAQ. The CDR3 reads CASSFWGYEQYF. CDR3 nucleotide sequence: TGTGCCAGCAGCTTTTGGGGTTACGAGCAGTACTTC.

This clone was counted a few times. The CDR3 DNA sequence: TGTGCCACCAGCGGGGGGGGTCACACAGATACGCAGTATTTT. This codes for CATSGGGHTDTQYF. This chain connects TRBV15 to TRBJ2-3; 7 nucleotides agree with TRBD2. Germline V gives CDR1 LNHNV, CDR2 YYDKDF (reference sequence). V shed 5 bases, J shed 2 bases, and the junction held 4 bases outside the gene matches. This CDR3 has 14 residues.

The rearrangement uses TRBV30 and TRBJ2-1; TRBD2 aligns across 7 bases. The CDR3 runs 12 residues. J lost 4 bases, V lost 6 bases, and 3 bases had no gene match. Germline V gene lookup returns CDR1 GTSNPN and CDR2 SVGIG (reference sequence). CDR3 in amino acids: CACWGGYNEQFF. As DNA, the CDR3 is TGTGCCTGTTGGGGGGGGTACAATGAGCAGTTCTTC.

The count of this clone is one. This chain joins TRBV5-4 and TRBJ2-3, with 12 bases identical to TRBD2. The CDR3 has 14 residues. V shed 4 bases and J 5 bases; nucleotides not matched to a gene: 2. Per germline, CDR1 SGHNT and CDR2 YYREEE (reference sequence). The CDR3 protein is CASSLTSGRDTQYF. The CDR3 DNA follows: TGTGCCAGCAGCCTGACTAGCGGGAGAGATACGCAGTATTTT.

A remark on this clone: A single base is all that separates this from a far larger clone, so a read error is likely. This chain uses TRBV5-1 with TRBJ2-5; D unresolved. Germline values: CDR1 SGHRS, CDR2 YFSETQ. The CDR3 is made up of 13 amino acids. V gave up 4 bases and J gave up 2 bases, with 9 bases separating them. CDR3 nucleotide sequence: TGCGCCAGCAGCCTTCGGAAACAAGAGACCCAGTACTTC. Encoded protein: CASSLRKQETQYF.

V usage is TRBV5-8 and J usage is TRBJ1-3, with D tentatively TRBD1 (5 bases). The CDR3 is 15 amino acids. The germline V and J ends were trimmed by 9 bases and 5 bases, with 21 bases remaining between them. Germline CDR1 and CDR2: SGHTS and YDEGEE. The chain's CDR3 is CANSLYRQSRNTIYF. CDR3 coding DNA: TGTGCCAACTCACTCTATAGACAGTCCAGAAACACCATATATTTT.

This rearrangement joins TRBV2 to TRBJ2-7, with a possible D match to TRBD2 (5 bases). The CDR3 totals 12 residues. V lost 11 bases to trimming and J lost 4 bases, with 15 bases between them. CDR1 is SNHLY, CDR2 FYNNEI, per germline. The CDR3 DNA is TGTGCCGGGCGGGCGGAGGTGTACGAGCAGTACTTC. This codes for CAGRAEVYEQYF.

The chain uses TRBV6-1 and TRBJ2-5; D is undetermined. Germline-derived CDR1 and CDR2 are MNHNS and SASEGT. This CDR3 comprises 13 residues. V lost 5 bases to trimming and J lost 0 bases, with 7 bases between them. The CDR3 DNA sequence: TGTGCCAGCAGTTCAGGTCACCAAGAGACCCAGTACTTC. It specifies CASSSGHQETQYF.

This clone was recorded at least ten times. The genes are TRBV5-1 and TRBJ2-5; 7 nucleotides agree with TRBD1. CDR1 is SGHRS and CDR2 is YFSETQ in the germline V gene. This CDR3 is built from 14 residues. Unmatched junction bases numbered 2, after V lost 2 bases and J lost 1 base. CDR3 residues: CASSFGTVQETQYF. Written as DNA, the CDR3 is TGCGCCAGCAGCTTTGGGACAGTCCAAGAGACCCAGTACTTC.